The clone carrying this T cell receptor (beta chain) has ten or more counts. The source material, RNA transcripts, was used to amplify TCR beta CDR3 regions. The TCR CDR3 first-round RT-PCR relied on the HTBI primer set. TCRdb called the multiplex PCR reads again in MiXCR, with one record for every CDR3 protein. The sample has about 620,000 distinct CDR3 sequences; 15% to 20% are singletons. This sample is part of a study of T cells in Graves' hyperthyroidism and ophthalmopathy. The CDR3 consists of 12 residues. V was trimmed by 5 bases and J by 8 bases, leaving 10 bases between them. CDR1 is SEHNR and CDR2 is FQNEAQ in the germline V gene (reference sequence).

The J gene is TRBJ2-1, the V gene TRBV7-9; D unclear. Sequenced material: blood. This clonotype was sampled from a woman aged 25-40 years with Graves' hyperthyroidism. The CDR3 sequence: CASSPQADEQFF. Here the CDR3 DNA reads TGTGCCAGCAGCCCCCAAGCCGATGAGCAGTTCTTC.